This T cell receptor beta chain was captured in a study of T cell responses to AZD1222 COVID-19 vaccine. Germline-derived CDR1 and CDR2 are ENHRY and SYGVKD. The CDR3 covers 15 residues. J gave up 2 bases and V 4 bases, and 0 bases lay outside the gene matches. Data came from immunoSEQ multiplex PCR; TCRdb stores just in-frame clones and leaves some out. The sample includes 100,000 to 150,000 clones, under 95% of them seen just once. This clonotype was sampled from an adult who received the AZD1222 COVID-19 vaccine. The sequenced sample was peripheral blood, obtained 28 days after the second AZD1222 dose. The chain recombines TRBV10-3 with TRBJ2-1, with 12 bases matching TRBD2. This chain's CDR3 is CAISGTSGTYNEQFF. The CDR3 DNA follows: TGTGCCATCAGTGGGACTAGCGGGACCTACAATGAGCAGTTCTTC.